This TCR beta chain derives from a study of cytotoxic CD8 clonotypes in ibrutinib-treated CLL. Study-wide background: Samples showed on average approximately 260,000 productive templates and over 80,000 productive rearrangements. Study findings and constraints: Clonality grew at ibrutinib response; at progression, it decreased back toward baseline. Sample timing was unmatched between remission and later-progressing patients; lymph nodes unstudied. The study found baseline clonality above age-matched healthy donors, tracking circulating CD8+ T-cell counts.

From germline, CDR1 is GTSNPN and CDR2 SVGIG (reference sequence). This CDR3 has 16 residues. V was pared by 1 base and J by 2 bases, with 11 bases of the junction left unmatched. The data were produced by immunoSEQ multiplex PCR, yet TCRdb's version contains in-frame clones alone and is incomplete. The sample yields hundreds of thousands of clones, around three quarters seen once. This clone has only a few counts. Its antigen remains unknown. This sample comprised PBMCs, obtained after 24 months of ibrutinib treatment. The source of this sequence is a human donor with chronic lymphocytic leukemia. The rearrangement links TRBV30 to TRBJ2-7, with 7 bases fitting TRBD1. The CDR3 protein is CAWSDNRGRRAYEQYF. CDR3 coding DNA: TGTGCCTGGAGTGATAACAGGGGACGTCGCGCCTACGAGCAGTACTTC. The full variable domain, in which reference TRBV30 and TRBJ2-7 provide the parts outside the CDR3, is SQTIHQWPATLVQPVGSPLSLECTVEGTSNPNLYWYRQAAGRGLQLLFYSVGIGQISSEVPQNLSASRPQDRQFILSSKKLLLSDSGFYLCAWSDNRGRRAYEQYFGPGTRLTVT.